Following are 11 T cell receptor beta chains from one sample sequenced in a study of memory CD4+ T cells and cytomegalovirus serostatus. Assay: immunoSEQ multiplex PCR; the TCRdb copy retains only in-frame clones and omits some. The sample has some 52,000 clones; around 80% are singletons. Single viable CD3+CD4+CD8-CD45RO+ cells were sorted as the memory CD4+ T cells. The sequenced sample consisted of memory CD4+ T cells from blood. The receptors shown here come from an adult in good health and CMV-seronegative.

For the CDR3, the DNA is TGTGCCAGCAGCACCATTAGGGGTGAGCCCCAGCATTTT. Encoded protein: CASSTIRGEPQHF. The chain couples TRBV7-2 to TRBJ1-5; TRBD1 is a possible D gene (5 bases). Germline CDR1 reads SGHTA; CDR2 reads FQGNSA. CDR3 length: 13 amino acids. Trimming removed 5 bases from V and 8 bases from J, with 13 bases in between.

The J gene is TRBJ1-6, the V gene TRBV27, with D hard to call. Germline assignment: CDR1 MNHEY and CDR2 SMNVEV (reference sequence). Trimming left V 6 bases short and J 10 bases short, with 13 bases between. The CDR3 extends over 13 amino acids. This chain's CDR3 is CASRPSIRSPLHF. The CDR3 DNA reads TGTGCCAGCAGACCCTCTATTCGATCACCCCTCCACTTT.

In DNA form, the CDR3 reads TGTGCCATCAGTCGCTTTGAGATGGGGCGCGAAGGCTCTAATGAAAAACTGTTTTTT. The encoded protein is CAISRFEMGREGSNEKLFF. The V call is TRBV10-3, the J call TRBJ1-4; D possibly corresponds to TRBD1 (5 bases). The V end lost 5 bases, the J end lost 3 bases, and 25 bases lay between the germline ends. CDR1 and CDR2 from the germline V gene are ENHRY and SYGVKD. This CDR3 contains 19 residues.

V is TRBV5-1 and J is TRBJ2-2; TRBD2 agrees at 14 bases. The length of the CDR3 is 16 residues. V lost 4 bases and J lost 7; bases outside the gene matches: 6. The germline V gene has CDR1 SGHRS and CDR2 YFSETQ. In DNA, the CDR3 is TGCGCCAGCAGCCTCTCCGGGACTAGCGGGAGCGGGGAGCTGTTTTTT. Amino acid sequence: CASSLSGTSGSGELFF.

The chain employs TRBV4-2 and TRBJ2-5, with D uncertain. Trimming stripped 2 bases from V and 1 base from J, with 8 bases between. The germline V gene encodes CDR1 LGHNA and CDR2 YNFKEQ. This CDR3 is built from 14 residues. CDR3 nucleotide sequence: TGTGCCAGCAGCCAATCCGGCCCCCAAGAGACCCAGTACTTC. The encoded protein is CASSQSGPQETQYF.

The CDR3 loop is CASSSSHPGTGVRYGYTF. The CDR3 DNA is TGTGCCAGCAGTTCCTCACATCCCGGGACAGGGGTGCGGTATGGCTACACCTTC. The gene calls are TRBV2 and TRBJ1-2, with 10 bases lining up with TRBD1. The length of the CDR3 is 18 residues. After removal of 5 bases from V and 5 bases from J, the junction contained 17 bases not matched to a gene. CDR1 and CDR2 from the germline V gene are SNHLY and FYNNEI. The entire variable domain, with the rest obtained from reference TRBV2 and TRBJ1-2, is as follows: EPEVTQTPSHQVTQMGQEVILRCVPISNHLYFYWYRQILGQKVEFLVSFYNNEISEKSEIFDDQFSVERPDGSNFTLKIRSTKLEDSAMYFCASSSSHPGTGVRYGYTFGSGTRLTVV.

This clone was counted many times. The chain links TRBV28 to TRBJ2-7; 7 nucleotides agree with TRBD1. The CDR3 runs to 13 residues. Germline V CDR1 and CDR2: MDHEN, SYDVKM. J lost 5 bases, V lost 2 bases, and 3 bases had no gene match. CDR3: CASSLTGEDEQYF. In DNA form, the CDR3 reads TGTGCCAGCAGTTTAACAGGGGAAGACGAGCAGTACTTC.

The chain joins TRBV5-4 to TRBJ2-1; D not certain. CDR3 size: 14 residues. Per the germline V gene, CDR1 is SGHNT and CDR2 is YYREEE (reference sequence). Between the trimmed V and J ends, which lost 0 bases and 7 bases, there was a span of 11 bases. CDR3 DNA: TGTGCCAGCAGCTTGGGGCTTACCCGGAATGAGCAGTTCTTC. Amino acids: CASSLGLTRNEQFF.

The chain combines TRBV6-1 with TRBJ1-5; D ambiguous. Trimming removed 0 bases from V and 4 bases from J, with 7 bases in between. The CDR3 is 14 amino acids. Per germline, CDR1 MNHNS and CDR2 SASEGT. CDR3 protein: CASSEAFSNQPQHF. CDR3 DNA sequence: TGTGCCAGCAGTGAAGCGTTCTCTAATCAGCCCCAGCATTTT.

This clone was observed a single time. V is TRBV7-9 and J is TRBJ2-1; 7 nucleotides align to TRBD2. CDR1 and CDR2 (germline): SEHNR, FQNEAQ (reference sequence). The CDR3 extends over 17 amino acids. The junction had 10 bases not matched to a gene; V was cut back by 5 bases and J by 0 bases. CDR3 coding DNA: TGTGCCAGCAGCCCAGACGGCGGCGGGAGCTCCTACAATGAGCAGTTCTTC. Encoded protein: CASSPDGGGSSYNEQFF.

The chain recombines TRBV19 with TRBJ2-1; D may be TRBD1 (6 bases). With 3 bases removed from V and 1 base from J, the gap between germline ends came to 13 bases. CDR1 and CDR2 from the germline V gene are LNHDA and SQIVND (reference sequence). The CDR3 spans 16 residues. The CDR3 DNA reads TGTGCCAGTAGTATCTCACAGGGCAGATCCTACAATGAGCAGTTCTTC. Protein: CASSISQGRSYNEQFF.